The following is a T cell receptor beta chain sequence with its context. This clonotype was recorded many times. What this receptor recognizes is not known. No clone much larger than this one lies a single base away; base qualities are absent. The time point label for this specimen denotes: persistent/refractory GD, antithyroid drugs over 5 years with positive TRAb. RNA was extracted from PBMCs in TRIzol for both TCR sequencing and RNA sequencing. The diagnosis of Graves' disease followed American Thyroid Association guidelines. Recruitment of patients was carried out at an endocrinology department in Xi'an, China. Each patient gave around 9.2 milliliters of peripheral blood, collected in an EDTA anticoagulant tube. Ficoll Paque Plus density gradient separation was used to isolate PBMCs, and no further T cell sorting was done. RNA quality was checked with an Agilent 2100 Bioanalyzer and agarose gel, and concentration with a NanoDrop 2000.

The sample comes from a study of regulatory T cells in long-lasting Graves disease (dated by TCRdb to the early 2020s). Concerning the study at large: To count as having persistent Graves' disease, a patient had to have received antithyroid drug treatment for over 5 years with TSH receptor autoantibodies remaining persistently positive. Persistent Graves' disease patients in the clinical cohort had taken antithyroid drugs for around 10 years on average. Patients with persistent Graves' disease were compared with patients with newly diagnosed Graves' disease using TCR sequencing and RNA sequencing of peripheral blood. A total of 33 samples underwent TCR sequencing, from 13 patients with persistent Graves' disease and around 20 patients with newly diagnosed Graves' disease. The study took place in China and was registered as a clinical trial.

Libraries were constructed by multiplex PCR. This sample was sequenced with an Illumina HiSeq 4000. iRepertoire HTBI primers and Arm-PCR amplification of CDR3 regions were used to construct TCR beta libraries. Before sequencing, the PCR products went through gel purification. Per the authors' processing: Gene usage analysis of CDR3 amino acid clonotypes relied on the roughly 60 TRBV and 13 to 15 TRBJ segments identified across samples. COPE and FqMerger were used to merge filtered high-quality paired reads into contigs. Contigs were aligned with BLAST to IMGT TRBV, TRBD and TRBJ reference genes, and CDR3 was defined per IMGT. Any clonotype with a frequency above 0.1% was classified as a highly expanded clone. Repertoire diversity was measured by Shannon entropy, and V-J evenness by the Gini coefficient. Public clonotypes were defined as clonotypes shared by more than one individual. The public sequencing data were trimmed at Q25 with fastp and processed into clonotypes with MiXCR by TCRdb, which kept only in-frame beta chains. Duplicate CDR3 protein sequences are folded into a single record with the most common DNA and genes. The V and J calls reflect TCRdb's pipeline rather than the authors' work. This sample has 400,000 to 500,000 distinct CDR3 sequences in its table, and 20% to 25% of those were observed once. Of the sample, 7% to 10% falls within the top ten clones.

The investigation overall reported the following: The authors noted that the small sample size was a limitation that may lower accuracy. Persistent patients shared more public clonotypes among themselves (roughly 2,700) than newly diagnosed patients did (nearly 1,000). Preferential use of TRBV28, TRBJ1-2 and TRBJ2-5 was observed in persistent disease, whereas TRBV20-1 and TRBJ2-1 were favored in newly diagnosed disease. Because the primary lesion, thyroid tissue, could not be accessed, the study looked at peripheral blood alone. Compared with newly diagnosed patients, patients with persistent Graves' disease had lower TCR Shannon entropy and fewer highly expanded clones, which suggests clonal expansion. Sequencing and analysis were limited to the TCR beta chain.

From the cysteine through the phenylalanine, the CDR3 covers 15 amino acids. The DNA shown is the 45-base CDR3, in frame from base 1. V was cut back by 6 bases and J by 4 bases, leaving a gap of 16 bases between them. CDR1 and CDR2 were assigned from the germline V gene as SNHLY and FYNNEI. Sequenced material: peripheral blood mononuclear cells (PBMCs), taken when the disease was refractory, from a patient treated with antithyroid drugs. The source is a female donor with Graves disease. This sequence uses TRBV2 and TRBJ1-5; the D gene assignment is ambiguous. The DNA sequence is as follows: TGTGCCAGCAGCCAAGAGGACGATGCGAATCAGCCCCAGCATTTT. The translation is CASSQEDDANQPQHF.